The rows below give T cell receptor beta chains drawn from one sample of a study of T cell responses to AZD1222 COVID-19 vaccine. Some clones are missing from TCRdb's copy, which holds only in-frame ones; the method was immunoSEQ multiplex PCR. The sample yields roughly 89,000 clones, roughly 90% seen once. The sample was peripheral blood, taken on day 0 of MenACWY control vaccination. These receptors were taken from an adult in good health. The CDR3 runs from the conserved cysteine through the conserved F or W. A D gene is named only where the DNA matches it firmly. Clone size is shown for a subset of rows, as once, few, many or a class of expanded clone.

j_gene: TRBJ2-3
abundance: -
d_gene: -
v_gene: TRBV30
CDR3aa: CAWSVRTVPGYTQYF
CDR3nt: TGTGCCTGGAGTGTAAGGACAGTGCCGGGCTATACGCAGTATTTT

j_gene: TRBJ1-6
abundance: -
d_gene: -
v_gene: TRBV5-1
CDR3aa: CASSFGGFGSPLHF
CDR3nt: TGCGCCAGCAGCTTTGGGGGTTTCGGGTCACCCCTCCACTTT

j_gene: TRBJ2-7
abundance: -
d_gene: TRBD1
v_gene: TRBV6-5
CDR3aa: CASSPDRGSYEQYF
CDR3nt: TGTGCCAGCAGTCCGGACAGGGGCAGCTACGAGCAGTACTTC

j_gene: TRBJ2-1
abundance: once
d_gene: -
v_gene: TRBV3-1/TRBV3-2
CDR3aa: CASSQGGGNEQFF
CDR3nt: TGTGCCAGCAGCCAGGGTGGGGGCAATGAGCAGTTCTTC

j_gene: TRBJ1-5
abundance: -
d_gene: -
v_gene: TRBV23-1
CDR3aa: CASRRTRYSNQPQHF
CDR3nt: TGCGCCAGCAGACGGACGAGGTATAGCAATCAGCCCCAGCATTTT

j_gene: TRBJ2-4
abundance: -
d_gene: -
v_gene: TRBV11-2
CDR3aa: CASSGRPDELAKNIQYF
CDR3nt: TGTGCCAGCAGCGGCAGACCGGACGAGCTAGCCAAAAACATTCAGTACTTC

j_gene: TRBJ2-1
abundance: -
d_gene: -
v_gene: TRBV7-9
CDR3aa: CASSLGGDTFF
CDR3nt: TGTGCCAGCAGCTTAGGGGGGGATACCTTCTTC

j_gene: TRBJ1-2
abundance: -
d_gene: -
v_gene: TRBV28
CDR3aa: CASIEGGGQHYGYTF
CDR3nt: TGTGCCAGCATTGAAGGAGGTGGGCAGCACTATGGCTACACCTTC

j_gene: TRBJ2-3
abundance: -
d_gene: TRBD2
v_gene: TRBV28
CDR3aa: CASSLGGVTDTQYF
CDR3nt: TGTGCCAGCAGTTTAGGGGGGGTTACAGATACGCAGTATTTT

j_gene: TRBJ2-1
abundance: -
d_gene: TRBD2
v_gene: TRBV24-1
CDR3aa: CATSGTGGFKDNEQFF
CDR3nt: TGTGCCACCAGTGGCACCGGGGGGTTTAAGGACAATGAGCAGTTCTTC

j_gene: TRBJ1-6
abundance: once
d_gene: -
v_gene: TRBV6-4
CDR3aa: CASSFGGYNSPLHF
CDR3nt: TGTGCCAGCAGCTTTGGGGGCTACAATTCACCCCTCCACTTT

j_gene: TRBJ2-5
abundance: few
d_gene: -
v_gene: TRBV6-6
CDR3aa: CASSPEQKVTLETQYF
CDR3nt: TGTGCCAGCAGTCCTGAACAGAAGGTCACCTTGGAGACCCAGTACTTC

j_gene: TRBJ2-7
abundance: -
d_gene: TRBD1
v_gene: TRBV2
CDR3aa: CASRVVGQDSYEQYF
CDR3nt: TGTGCCAGCCGGGTCGTGGGACAGGACTCCTACGAGCAGTACTTC

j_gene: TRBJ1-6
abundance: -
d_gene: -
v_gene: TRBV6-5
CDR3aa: CASRYYDGGVNSPLHF
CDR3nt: TGTGCCAGCAGATACTATGACGGGGGGGTAAACTCACCCCTCCACTTT

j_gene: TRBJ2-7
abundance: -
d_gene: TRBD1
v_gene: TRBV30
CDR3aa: CAWSTPRTGVIEQYF
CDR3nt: TGTGCCTGGAGTACGCCCCGGACAGGGGTTATCGAGCAGTACTTC

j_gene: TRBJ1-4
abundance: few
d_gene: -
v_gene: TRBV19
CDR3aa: CASSHLSLPNEKLFF
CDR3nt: TGTGCCAGTAGTCACCTATCCCTGCCTAATGAAAAACTGTTTTTT

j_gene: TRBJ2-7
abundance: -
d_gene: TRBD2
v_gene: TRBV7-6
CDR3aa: CASSTSGRSSSYEQYF
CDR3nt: TGTGCCAGCTCAACTAGCGGGAGGTCTTCGTCCTACGAGCAGTACTTC

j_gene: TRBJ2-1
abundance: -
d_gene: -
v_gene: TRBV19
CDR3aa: CASSMGGRSYNEQFF
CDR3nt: TGTGCCAGTAGTATGGGGGGACGCTCCTACAATGAGCAGTTCTTC

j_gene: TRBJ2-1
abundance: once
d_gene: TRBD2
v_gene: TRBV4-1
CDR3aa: CASRDPSGSYNEQFF
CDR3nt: TGCGCCAGCAGGGATCCTAGCGGTTCCTACAATGAGCAGTTCTTC

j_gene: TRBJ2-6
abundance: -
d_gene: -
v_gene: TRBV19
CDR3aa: CASTPNSAGANVLTF
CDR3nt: TGTGCCAGTACCCCCAACTCGGCTGGGGCCAACGTCCTGACTTTC

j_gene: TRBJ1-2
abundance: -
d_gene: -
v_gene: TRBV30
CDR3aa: CAWGGDMYGYTF
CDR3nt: TGTGCCTGGGGAGGGGATATGTATGGCTACACCTTC

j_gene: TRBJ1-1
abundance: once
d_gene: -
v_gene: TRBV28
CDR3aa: CASNPPENTEAFF
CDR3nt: TGTGCCAGCAACCCACCAGAGAACACTGAAGCTTTCTTT

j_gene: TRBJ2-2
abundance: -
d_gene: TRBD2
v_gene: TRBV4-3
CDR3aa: CASSQDPLATSGRWVTGELFF
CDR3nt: TGCGCCAGCAGCCAAGATCCGTTGGCGACTAGCGGGAGGTGGGTCACCGGGGAGCTGTTTTTT

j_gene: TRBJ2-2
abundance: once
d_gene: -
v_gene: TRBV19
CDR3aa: CASSKDSPNAGELFF
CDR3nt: TGTGCCAGTAGTAAAGACAGCCCTAACGCCGGGGAGCTGTTTTTT

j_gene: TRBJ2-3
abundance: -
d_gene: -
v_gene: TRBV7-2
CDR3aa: CASSPNPGVDTQYF
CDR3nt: TGTGCCAGCAGCCCCAACCCCGGGGTGGATACGCAGTATTTT

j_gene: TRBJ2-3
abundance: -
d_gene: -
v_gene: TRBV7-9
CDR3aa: CASSLTGFTDTQYF
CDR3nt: TGTGCCAGCAGCTTAACGGGGTTCACAGATACGCAGTATTTT

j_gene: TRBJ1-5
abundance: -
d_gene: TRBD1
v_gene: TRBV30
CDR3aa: CAWSVAGGQPQHF
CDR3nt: TGTGCCTGGAGTGTCGCAGGGGGTCAGCCCCAGCATTTT

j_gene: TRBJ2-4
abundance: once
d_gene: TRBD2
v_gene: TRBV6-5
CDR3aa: CASSYSSGIAKNIQYF
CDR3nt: TGTGCCAGCAGTTATTCTAGCGGGATAGCCAAAAACATTCAGTACTTC

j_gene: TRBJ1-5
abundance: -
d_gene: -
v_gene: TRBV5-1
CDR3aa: CASSPGQTNQPQHF
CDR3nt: TGCGCCAGCAGCCCGGGACAAACTAATCAGCCCCAGCATTTT

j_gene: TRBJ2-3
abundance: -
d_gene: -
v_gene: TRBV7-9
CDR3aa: CASSLAGTWAQGTQYF
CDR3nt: TGTGCCAGCAGCTTAGCTGGGACTTGGGCACAAGGTACGCAGTATTTT

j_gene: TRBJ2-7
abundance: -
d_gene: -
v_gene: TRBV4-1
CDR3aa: CASSQDSNERGSYEQYF
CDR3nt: TGCGCCAGCAGCCAAGATTCTAACGAAAGGGGCTCCTACGAGCAGTACTTC

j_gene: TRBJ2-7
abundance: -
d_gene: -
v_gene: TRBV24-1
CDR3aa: CATSDGGEQYF
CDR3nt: TGTGCCACCAGTGATGGGGGGGAGCAGTACTTC

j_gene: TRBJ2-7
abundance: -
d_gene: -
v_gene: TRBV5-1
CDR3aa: CASSLGRYEQYF
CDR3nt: TGCGCCAGCAGCTTAGGGAGGTACGAGCAGTACTTC

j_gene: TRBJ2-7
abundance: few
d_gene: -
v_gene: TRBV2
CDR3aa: CASSVSNYEQYF
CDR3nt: TGTGCCAGCAGTGTTTCGAACTACGAGCAGTACTTC

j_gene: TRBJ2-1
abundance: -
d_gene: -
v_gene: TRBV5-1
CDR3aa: CASSLAMGPNEQFF
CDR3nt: TGCGCCAGCAGCTTGGCCATGGGCCCAAATGAGCAGTTCTTC

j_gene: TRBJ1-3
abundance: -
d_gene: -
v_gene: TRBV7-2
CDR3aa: CASSPNLGGNTIYF
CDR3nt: TGTGCCAGCAGCCCGAATCTAGGTGGAAACACCATATATTTT

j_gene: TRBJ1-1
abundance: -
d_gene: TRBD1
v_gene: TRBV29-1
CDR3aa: CSVEGTVTEAFF
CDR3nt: TGCAGCGTTGAGGGGACAGTCACTGAAGCTTTCTTT

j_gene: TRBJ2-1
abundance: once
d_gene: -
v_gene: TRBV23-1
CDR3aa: CASSLTELANEQFF
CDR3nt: TGCGCCAGCAGCCTAACAGAGTTGGCCAATGAGCAGTTCTTC